This T cell receptor beta chain stems from a study of OX40 agonist ivuxolimab in advanced cancers. As for the study in general: Hepatocellular carcinoma, melanoma, renal cell or head and neck cancer affected the dose-escalation patients.

Profiling relied on immunoSEQ multiplex PCR, and the TCRdb table lists in-frame clones only, not all of them. The data show more than 30,000 clones, approximately 89% seen once. In germline, CDR1 is ENHRY, CDR2 SYGVKD. The CDR3 consists of 14 residues. V was pared by 3 bases and J by 1 base, with 6 bases between. Sequenced here: CD4+ or CD8+ T cells sorted from blood, sampled in a trial of the OX40 agonist ivuxolimab. This chain links TRBV10-3 with TRBJ2-2, with D unresolved. This clonotype originated in an adult with an advanced solid tumor such as melanoma, head and neck, liver or kidney cancer. CDR3 coding DNA: TGTGCCATCAGTGATTACAGGAACACCGGGGAGCTGTTTTTT. Its translation is CAISDYRNTGELFF.